These T cell receptor beta chains were read from a single sample in a study of PD-1 blockade in mismatch repair-deficient tumors. Assay used: immunoSEQ multiplex PCR; TCRdb lists only in-frame clones, some missing. The data show roughly 130,000 clones, roughly 90% seen once. Sequences were derived from peripheral blood, sampled approximately 69 weeks after starting pembrolizumab. Every receptor here comes from an adult with mismatch repair-deficient cancer. Both conserved end residues are part of each CDR3. The D gene is left open where the match is weak. Only part of the rows carry a size: once, few, many, or a class if the clone is expanded.

d_call: TRBD1
clone_size: NA
v_call: TRBV27
j_call: TRBJ1-5
cdr3_length: 14
cdr3_nt: TGTGCCAGCATCAGGGACAGGGGCAATCAGCCCCAGCATTTT
cdr3_aa: CASIRDRGNQPQHF

d_call: TRBD2
clone_size: NA
v_call: TRBV4-1
j_call: TRBJ2-2
cdr3_length: 16
cdr3_nt: TGCGCCAGCAGCCAACAACTAGCGAGACGGACCGGGGAGCTGTTTTTT
cdr3_aa: CASSQQLARRTGELFF

d_call: NA
clone_size: NA
v_call: TRBV7-2
j_call: TRBJ1-3
cdr3_length: 13
cdr3_nt: TGTGCCAGCAGCTATGGCGGCGGAAACACCATATATTTT
cdr3_aa: CASSYGGGNTIYF

d_call: NA
clone_size: NA
v_call: TRBV28
j_call: TRBJ1-5
cdr3_length: 13
cdr3_nt: TGTGCCAGCAGTTCGGACATCTATCAGCCCCAGCATTTT
cdr3_aa: CASSSDIYQPQHF

d_call: TRBD2
clone_size: NA
v_call: TRBV10-2
j_call: TRBJ2-7
cdr3_length: 14
cdr3_nt: TGCGCCAGCAGATCCGGGACTAGCCTTTACGAGCAGTACTTC
cdr3_aa: CASRSGTSLYEQYF

d_call: NA
clone_size: NA
v_call: TRBV14
j_call: TRBJ2-1
cdr3_length: 16
cdr3_nt: TGTGCCAGCAGCCAAGAACAAAGACGGGCACACAATGAGCAGTTCTTC
cdr3_aa: CASSQEQRRAHNEQFF

d_call: NA
clone_size: NA
v_call: TRBV29-1
j_call: TRBJ2-2
cdr3_length: 13
cdr3_nt: TGCAGCGTTGAAAAGGGAGGCACCGGGGAGCTGTTTTTT
cdr3_aa: CSVEKGGTGELFF

d_call: NA
clone_size: once
v_call: TRBV5-1
j_call: TRBJ1-3
cdr3_length: 14
cdr3_nt: TGCGCCAGCAGCTTGTACCCAGCCGGAAACACCATATATTTT
cdr3_aa: CASSLYPAGNTIYF

d_call: NA
clone_size: NA
v_call: TRBV21-1
j_call: TRBJ1-5
cdr3_length: 17
cdr3_nt: TGTGCCAGCAGCAAAGGCGACAGGGAGGGGAGCAATCAGCCCCAGCATTTT
cdr3_aa: CASSKGDREGSNQPQHF

d_call: NA
clone_size: NA
v_call: TRBV10-3
j_call: TRBJ2-5
cdr3_length: 14
cdr3_nt: TGTGCCATCAGTGGCGGACGTAACCAAGAGACCCAGTACTTC
cdr3_aa: CAISGGRNQETQYF

d_call: TRBD2
clone_size: NA
v_call: TRBV28
j_call: TRBJ2-6
cdr3_length: 21
cdr3_nt: TGTGCCAGCAGTTCCTACAGTAGCGGGAGGCGAGAAGGCTCTGGGGCCAACGTCCTGACTTTC
cdr3_aa: CASSSYSSGRREGSGANVLTF

d_call: TRBD2
clone_size: once
v_call: TRBV7-9
j_call: TRBJ2-1
cdr3_length: 15
cdr3_nt: TGTGCCAGCAGCTCCGGACTAGCGGGAGAAGTTGAGCAGTTCTTC
cdr3_aa: CASSSGLAGEVEQFF

d_call: TRBD2
clone_size: NA
v_call: TRBV27
j_call: TRBJ2-7
cdr3_length: 15
cdr3_nt: TGTGCCAGCAGTTTAGGAAGCGGGGCTTGGTACGAGCAGTACTTC
cdr3_aa: CASSLGSGAWYEQYF

d_call: TRBD2
clone_size: NA
v_call: TRBV7-8
j_call: TRBJ2-1
cdr3_length: 17
cdr3_nt: TGTGCCAGCAGCCCCGGGGATCTAGCGGGAGTTGACAATGAGCAGTTCTTC
cdr3_aa: CASSPGDLAGVDNEQFF

d_call: TRBD2
clone_size: NA
v_call: TRBV7-9
j_call: TRBJ2-3
cdr3_length: 19
cdr3_nt: TGTGCCAGCAGCTTAGTGGGCAGGGAATCGCGGGAGTTGAGGGATACGCAGTATTTT
cdr3_aa: CASSLVGRESRELRDTQYF

d_call: NA
clone_size: few
v_call: TRBV6-1
j_call: TRBJ2-7
cdr3_length: 12
cdr3_nt: TGTGCCAGCAGTGAAGACAACTACGAGCAGTACTTC
cdr3_aa: CASSEDNYEQYF

d_call: TRBD1
clone_size: NA
v_call: TRBV27
j_call: TRBJ2-7
cdr3_length: 15
cdr3_nt: TGTGCCAGCAGACAGGGACAGGGGATGAGGTACGAGCAGTACTTC
cdr3_aa: CASRQGQGMRYEQYF

d_call: TRBD1
clone_size: NA
v_call: TRBV6-5
j_call: TRBJ2-1
cdr3_length: 16
cdr3_nt: TGTGCCAGCAGTTTCTCAAACAGGGGTCCCTACAATGAGCAGTTCTTC
cdr3_aa: CASSFSNRGPYNEQFF

d_call: NA
clone_size: NA
v_call: TRBV19
j_call: TRBJ2-7
cdr3_length: 14
cdr3_nt: TGTGCCAGTAGTATTGGCGGAAGCTCCTACGAGCAGTACTTC
cdr3_aa: CASSIGGSSYEQYF

d_call: NA
clone_size: NA
v_call: TRBV29-1
j_call: TRBJ2-5
cdr3_length: 8
cdr3_nt: TGCAGCGTTGAGATTCAGGACTTC
cdr3_aa: CSVEIQDF

d_call: NA
clone_size: NA
v_call: TRBV7-6
j_call: TRBJ2-1
cdr3_length: 15
cdr3_nt: TGTGCCAGCAGCCCAGGGGTGGTTAACTACAATGAGCAGTTCTTC
cdr3_aa: CASSPGVVNYNEQFF

d_call: TRBD1
clone_size: NA
v_call: TRBV6-5
j_call: TRBJ2-3
cdr3_length: 15
cdr3_nt: TGTGCCAGCGGCACCCGGGACAGAGACACAGATACGCAGTATTTT
cdr3_aa: CASGTRDRDTDTQYF

d_call: TRBD1
clone_size: few
v_call: TRBV4-1
j_call: TRBJ2-2
cdr3_length: 15
cdr3_nt: TGCGCCAGCAGCCACGGGACAGGGCCCACCGGGGAGCTGTTTTTT
cdr3_aa: CASSHGTGPTGELFF

d_call: NA
clone_size: NA
v_call: TRBV30
j_call: TRBJ2-1
cdr3_length: 15
cdr3_nt: TGTGCCTGGAGTGTACGCAGCCGGATGGCGGTAGAGCAGTTCTTC
cdr3_aa: CAWSVRSRMAVEQFF

d_call: NA
clone_size: NA
v_call: TRBV7-9
j_call: TRBJ2-1
cdr3_length: 15
cdr3_nt: TGTGCCAGCAGCTACGACGGCGGACTCTACAATGAGCAGTTCTTC
cdr3_aa: CASSYDGGLYNEQFF

d_call: NA
clone_size: NA
v_call: TRBV11-2
j_call: TRBJ1-1
cdr3_length: 15
cdr3_nt: TGTGCCAGCAGCTTTCGACAGGCCTTCTCTCCTGAAGCTTTCTTT
cdr3_aa: CASSFRQAFSPEAFF

d_call: NA
clone_size: once
v_call: TRBV19
j_call: TRBJ2-2
cdr3_length: 16
cdr3_nt: TGTGCCAGTAGCCGGCCGGGACGCTTTAACACCGGGGAGCTGTTTTTT
cdr3_aa: CASSRPGRFNTGELFF

d_call: NA
clone_size: once
v_call: TRBV11-2
j_call: TRBJ1-2
cdr3_length: 17
cdr3_nt: TGTGCCAGCAGCCCCCTCTCGCCCCGAGGACAGAAGAATGGCTACACCTTC
cdr3_aa: CASSPLSPRGQKNGYTF

d_call: NA
clone_size: NA
v_call: TRBV7-8
j_call: TRBJ1-1
cdr3_length: 14
cdr3_nt: TGTGCCAGCAGCTTAGGCGGGGCGAACACTGAAGCTTTCTTT
cdr3_aa: CASSLGGANTEAFF

d_call: TRBD2
clone_size: NA
v_call: TRBV7-9
j_call: TRBJ2-5
cdr3_length: 16
cdr3_nt: TGTGCCAGCAGCTTAGGACTAGCGGGAGTCGGAGAGACCCAGTACTTC
cdr3_aa: CASSLGLAGVGETQYF

d_call: TRBD1
clone_size: NA
v_call: TRBV7-9
j_call: TRBJ2-1
cdr3_length: 14
cdr3_nt: TGTGCCAGCAGCGTGGACAGGGGTTTCTATGAGCAGTTCTTC
cdr3_aa: CASSVDRGFYEQFF

d_call: NA
clone_size: NA
v_call: TRBV7-9
j_call: TRBJ2-3
cdr3_length: 11
cdr3_nt: TGTGCCAGCAGGGGGGCAGATACGCAGTATTTT
cdr3_aa: CASRGADTQYF

d_call: NA
clone_size: NA
v_call: TRBV4-3
j_call: TRBJ2-6
cdr3_length: 15
cdr3_nt: TGCGCCAGCAGCCAAGATCTGCGGGGGGCCAACGTCCTGACTTTC
cdr3_aa: CASSQDLRGANVLTF

d_call: NA
clone_size: NA
v_call: TRBV5-4
j_call: TRBJ2-1
cdr3_length: 14
cdr3_nt: TGTGCCAGCAGCCCCTACTCTAGCGCCGGTGAGCAGTTCTTC
cdr3_aa: CASSPYSSAGEQFF

d_call: NA
clone_size: once
v_call: TRBV11-3
j_call: TRBJ2-2
cdr3_length: 12
cdr3_nt: TGTGCCAGCAGCCCCGGACGTCCTAGACTGTTTTTT
cdr3_aa: CASSPGRPRLFF

d_call: NA
clone_size: NA
v_call: TRBV7-9
j_call: TRBJ2-5
cdr3_length: 12
cdr3_nt: TGTGCCAGCAGGGACGGCCGAGAGACCCAGTACTTC
cdr3_aa: CASRDGRETQYF

d_call: TRBD1
clone_size: NA
v_call: TRBV5-8
j_call: TRBJ2-7
cdr3_length: 13
cdr3_nt: TGTGCCAGCAGCGCGGGACAGGGTTACGAGCAGTACTTC
cdr3_aa: CASSAGQGYEQYF

d_call: TRBD2
clone_size: NA
v_call: TRBV15
j_call: TRBJ2-2
cdr3_length: 17
cdr3_nt: TGTGCCACCAGCAGAGAAGAGATAGCGGGAGACACCGGGGAGCTGTTTTTT
cdr3_aa: CATSREEIAGDTGELFF

d_call: NA
clone_size: NA
v_call: TRBV7-2
j_call: TRBJ2-7
cdr3_length: 13
cdr3_nt: TGTGCCTCCCACGGCAGGTACTCCTACGAGCAGTACTTC
cdr3_aa: CASHGRYSYEQYF

d_call: NA
clone_size: NA
v_call: TRBV9
j_call: TRBJ2-1
cdr3_length: 17
cdr3_nt: TGTGCCAGCAGCGTAGTAGAGACAGGAGACTCCTACAATGAGCAGTTCTTC
cdr3_aa: CASSVVETGDSYNEQFF

d_call: NA
clone_size: NA
v_call: TRBV5-4
j_call: TRBJ2-1
cdr3_length: 15
cdr3_nt: TGTGCCAGCAGCCCTCAAACCGGGACACCCAATGAGCAGTTCTTC
cdr3_aa: CASSPQTGTPNEQFF

d_call: TRBD2
clone_size: NA
v_call: TRBV13
j_call: TRBJ2-1
cdr3_length: 16
cdr3_nt: TGTGCCAGCAGCTTAGGCCTTAGCGGGAGATACAATGAGCAGTTCTTC
cdr3_aa: CASSLGLSGRYNEQFF

d_call: NA
clone_size: NA
v_call: TRBV7-6
j_call: TRBJ2-3
cdr3_length: 11
cdr3_nt: TGTGCCAGCAGCTTAGCGGGGTCGCAGTATTTT
cdr3_aa: CASSLAGSQYF